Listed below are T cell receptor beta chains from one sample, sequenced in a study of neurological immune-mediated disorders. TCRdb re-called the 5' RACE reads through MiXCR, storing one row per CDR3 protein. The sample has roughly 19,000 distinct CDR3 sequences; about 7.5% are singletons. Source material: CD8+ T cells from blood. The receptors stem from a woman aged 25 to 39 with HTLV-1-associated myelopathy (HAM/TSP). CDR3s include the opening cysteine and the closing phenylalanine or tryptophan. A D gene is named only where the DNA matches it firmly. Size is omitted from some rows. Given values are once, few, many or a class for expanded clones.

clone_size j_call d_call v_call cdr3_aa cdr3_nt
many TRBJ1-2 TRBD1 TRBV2 CASRRQGNYGYTF TGTGCCAGCAGGCGACAGGGGAACTATGGCTACACCTTC
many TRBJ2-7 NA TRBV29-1 CSVGARDSYEQYF TGCAGCGTTGGGGCCAGAGACTCCTACGAGCAGTACTTC
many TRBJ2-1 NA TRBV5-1 CASSLATSNRDNEQFF TGCGCCAGCAGCTTGGCCACTAGCAACCGGGACAATGAGCAGTTCTTC
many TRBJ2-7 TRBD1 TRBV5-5 CASSLGQGIQISYEQYF TGTGCCAGCAGCTTGGGACAGGGGATTCAGATCTCGTACGAGCAGTACTTC
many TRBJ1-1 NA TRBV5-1 CASSLAGTAEAFF TGCGCCAGCAGCTTGGCCGGGACGGCTGAAGCTTTCTTT
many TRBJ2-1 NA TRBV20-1 CSASLNRWSSYNEQFF TGCAGTGCTAGCTTGAACAGGTGGTCCTCCTACAATGAGCAGTTCTTC
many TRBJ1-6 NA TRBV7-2 CASSFRGVSYNSPLHF TGTGCCAGCAGCTTCCGGGGGGTCTCCTATAATTCACCCCTCCACTTT
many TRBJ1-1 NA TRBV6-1 CASIRGNTEAFF TGTGCCAGCATCCGGGGGAACACTGAAGCTTTCTTT
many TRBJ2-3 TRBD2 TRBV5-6 CASSLVAGGGTDTQYF TGTGCCAGCAGCTTGGTTGCGGGGGGCGGCACAGATACGCAGTATTTT
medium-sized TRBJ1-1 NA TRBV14 CASKPGWNTEAFF TGTGCCAGCAAACCGGGGTGGAACACTGAAGCTTTCTTT
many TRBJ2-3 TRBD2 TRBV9 CASSVSGGLTDTQYF TGTGCCAGCAGCGTAAGCGGGGGGCTTACAGATACGCAGTATTTT
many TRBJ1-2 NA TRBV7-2 CASSLVGNYGYTF TGTGCCAGCAGCTTAGTAGGGAACTATGGCTACACCTTC
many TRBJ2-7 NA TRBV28 CASSLTVSYEQYF TGTGCCAGCAGTTTAACAGTCTCCTACGAGCAGTACTTC
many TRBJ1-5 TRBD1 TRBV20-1 CSARMRTGSYNQPQHF TGCAGTGCTAGAATGAGGACAGGATCGTACAATCAGCCCCAGCATTTT
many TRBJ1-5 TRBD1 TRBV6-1 CASSEDRGLPQPQHF TGTGCCAGCAGTGAAGACAGGGGCCTGCCTCAGCCCCAGCATTTT
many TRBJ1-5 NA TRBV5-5 CASSSVPDQPQHF TGTGCCAGCAGCTCGGTTCCCGATCAGCCCCAGCATTTT
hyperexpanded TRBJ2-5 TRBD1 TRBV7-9 CASSSGQAPETQYF TGTGCCAGCAGCTCGGGACAGGCCCCAGAGACCCAGTACTTC
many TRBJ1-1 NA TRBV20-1 CSARDMGAGTEAFF TGCAGTGCTAGAGATATGGGGGCTGGGACTGAAGCTTTCTTT
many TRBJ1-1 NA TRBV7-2 CASSFYPTENTEAFF TGTGCCAGCAGCTTTTACCCCACAGAGAACACTGAAGCTTTCTTT
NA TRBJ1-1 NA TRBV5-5 CASSAGGTTEAFF TGTGCCAGCAGCGCGGGGGGGACCACTGAAGCTTTCTTT
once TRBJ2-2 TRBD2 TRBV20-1 CSAREGRGDTGELFF TGCAGTGCTAGAGAAGGGCGGGGGGACACCGGGGAGCTGTTTTTT
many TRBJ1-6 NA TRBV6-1 CASKDRDNSPLHF TGTGCCAGCAAGGACAGAGACAATTCACCCCTCCACTTT
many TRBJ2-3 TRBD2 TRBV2 CASSAGGRTDTQYF TGTGCCAGCAGTGCGGGGGGGCGCACAGATACGCAGTATTTT
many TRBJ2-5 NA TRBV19 CASSYQGGETQYF TGTGCCAGTAGTTACCAGGGAGGAGAGACCCAGTACTTC
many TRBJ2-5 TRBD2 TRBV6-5 CASSYAGGGAETQYF TGTGCCAGCAGTTACGCGGGCGGGGGGGCTGAGACCCAGTACTTC
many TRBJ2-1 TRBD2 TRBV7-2 CASRHSGGGSYNEQFF TGTGCCAGCAGGCATAGCGGGGGAGGCTCCTACAATGAGCAGTTCTTC
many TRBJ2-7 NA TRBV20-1 CSGNTGSYEQYF TGCAGTGGTAACACAGGGTCCTACGAGCAGTACTTC
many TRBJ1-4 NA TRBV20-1 CSARDRLIFNEKLFF TGCAGTGCTAGAGACCGACTCATTTTTAATGAAAAACTGTTTTTT
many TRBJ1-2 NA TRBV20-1 CSARGGSEVGYTF TGCAGTGCTAGAGGGGGGTCGGAAGTCGGCTACACCTTC
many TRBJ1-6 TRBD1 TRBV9 CASSEFGQANSPLHF TGTGCCAGCAGCGAGTTTGGACAGGCTAATTCACCCCTCCACTTT
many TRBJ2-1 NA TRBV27 CASSLVRTYNEQFF TGTGCCAGCAGTTTGGTCCGGACCTACAATGAGCAGTTCTTC
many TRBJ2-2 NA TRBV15 CATRLWGNTGELFF TGTGCCACCCGACTGTGGGGGAACACCGGGGAGCTGTTTTTT
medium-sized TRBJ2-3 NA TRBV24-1 CATGAFSTDTQYF TGTGCCACCGGGGCCTTTTCCACAGATACGCAGTATTTT
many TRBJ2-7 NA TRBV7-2 CASSPLEGPSYEQYF TGTGCCAGCAGCCCTCTGGAGGGCCCATCTTACGAGCAGTACTTC
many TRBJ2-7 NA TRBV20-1 CSARDRETAGYEQYF TGCAGTGCTAGAGATCGCGAAACGGCAGGGTACGAGCAGTACTTC
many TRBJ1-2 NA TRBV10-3 CAISPQGLGGYTF TGTGCCATCAGTCCCCAGGGCCTTGGCGGCTACACCTTC
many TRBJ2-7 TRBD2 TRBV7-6 CASSLGSGGSIYEQYF TGTGCCAGCAGCTTAGGAAGCGGGGGGTCGATCTACGAGCAGTACTTC
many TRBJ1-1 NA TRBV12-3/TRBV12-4 CASSFFANLGPEAFF TGTGCCAGCAGTTTTTTCGCAAATCTAGGCCCTGAAGCTTTCTTT
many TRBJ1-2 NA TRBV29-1 CSVINRDRVQGYTF TGCAGCGTAATAAACCGGGACCGAGTACAGGGCTACACCTTC
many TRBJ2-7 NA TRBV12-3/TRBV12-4 CASSFLARDNEQYF TGTGCCAGCAGTTTTCTAGCGCGGGACAACGAGCAGTACTTC
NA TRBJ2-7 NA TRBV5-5 CASSFYICSARLLQGTYEQYF NA
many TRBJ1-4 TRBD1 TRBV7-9 CASSLPDRSKELFF TGTGCCAGCAGCCTACCGGACAGGTCTAAAGAACTGTTTTTT
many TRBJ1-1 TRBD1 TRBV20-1 CSARDRYRGRYFDTEAFF TGCAGTGCTAGAGATCGGTACAGGGGGCGCTATTTTGACACTGAAGCTTTCTTT
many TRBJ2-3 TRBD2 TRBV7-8 CASSRTGAGGDTQYF TGTGCCAGCAGCCGAACAGGGGCGGGGGGGGATACGCAGTATTTT